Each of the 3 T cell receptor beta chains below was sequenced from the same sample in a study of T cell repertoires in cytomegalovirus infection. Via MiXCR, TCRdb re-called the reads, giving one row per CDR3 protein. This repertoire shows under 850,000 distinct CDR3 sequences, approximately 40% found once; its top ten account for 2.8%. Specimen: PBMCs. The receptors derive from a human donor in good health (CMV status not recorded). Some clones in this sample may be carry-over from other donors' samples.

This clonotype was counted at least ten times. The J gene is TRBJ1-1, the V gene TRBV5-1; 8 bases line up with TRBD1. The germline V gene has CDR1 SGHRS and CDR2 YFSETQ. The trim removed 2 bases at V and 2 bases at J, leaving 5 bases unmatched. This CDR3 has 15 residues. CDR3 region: CASSLDGQGNTEAFF. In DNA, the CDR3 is TGCGCCAGCAGCTTAGACGGACAGGGAAACACTGAAGCTTTCTTT.

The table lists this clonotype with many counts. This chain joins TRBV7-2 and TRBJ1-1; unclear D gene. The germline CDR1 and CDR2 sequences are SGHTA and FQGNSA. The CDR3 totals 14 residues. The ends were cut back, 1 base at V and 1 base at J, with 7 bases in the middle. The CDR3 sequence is CASSLVVRNTEAFF. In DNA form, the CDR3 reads TGTGCCAGCAGCTTAGTTGTTAGGAACACTGAAGCTTTCTTT.

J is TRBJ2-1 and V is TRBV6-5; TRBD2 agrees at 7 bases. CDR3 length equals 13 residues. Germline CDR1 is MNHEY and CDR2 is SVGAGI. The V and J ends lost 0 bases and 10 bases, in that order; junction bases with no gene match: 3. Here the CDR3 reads CASSYSVGGEQFF. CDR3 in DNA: TGTGCCAGCAGTTACTCAGTGGGGGGGGAGCAGTTCTTC.